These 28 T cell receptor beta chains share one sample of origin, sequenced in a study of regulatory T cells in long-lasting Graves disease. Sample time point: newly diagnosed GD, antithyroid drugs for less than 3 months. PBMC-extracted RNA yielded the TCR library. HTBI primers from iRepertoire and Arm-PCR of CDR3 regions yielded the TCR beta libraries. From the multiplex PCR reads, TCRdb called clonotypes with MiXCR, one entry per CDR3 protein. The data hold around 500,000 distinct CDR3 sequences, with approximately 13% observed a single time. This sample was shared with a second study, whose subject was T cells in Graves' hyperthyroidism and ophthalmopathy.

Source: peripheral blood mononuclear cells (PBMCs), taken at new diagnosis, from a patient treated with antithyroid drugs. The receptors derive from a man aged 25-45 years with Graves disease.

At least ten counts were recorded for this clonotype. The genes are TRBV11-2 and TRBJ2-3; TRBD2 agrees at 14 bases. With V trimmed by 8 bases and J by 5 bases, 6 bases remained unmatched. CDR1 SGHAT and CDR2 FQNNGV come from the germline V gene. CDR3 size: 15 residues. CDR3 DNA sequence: TGTGCCAGCTCCATTGGGACTAGCGGGAGAGATACGCAGTATTTT. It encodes CASSIGTSGRDTQYF.

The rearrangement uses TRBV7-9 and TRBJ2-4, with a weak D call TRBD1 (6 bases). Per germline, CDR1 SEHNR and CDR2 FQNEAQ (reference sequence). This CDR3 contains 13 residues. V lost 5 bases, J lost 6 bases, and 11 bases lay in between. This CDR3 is CASSRTESNIQYF. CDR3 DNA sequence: TGTGCCAGCAGCCGGACAGAATCAAACATTCAGTACTTC. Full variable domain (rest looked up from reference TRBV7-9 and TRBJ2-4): DTGVSQNPRHKITKRGQNVTFRCDPISEHNRLYWYRQTLGQGPEFLTYFQNEAQLEKSRLLSDRFSAERPKGSFSTLEIQRTEQGDSAMYLCASSRTESNIQYFGAGTRLSVL.

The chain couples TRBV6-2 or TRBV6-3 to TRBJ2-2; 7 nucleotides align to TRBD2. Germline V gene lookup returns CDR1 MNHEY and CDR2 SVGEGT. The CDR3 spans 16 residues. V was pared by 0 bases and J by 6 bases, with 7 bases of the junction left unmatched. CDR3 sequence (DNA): TGTGCCAGCAGTTACTCACGGACTAGTCCTCCCGGGGAGCTGTTTTTT. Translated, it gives CASSYSRTSPPGELFF.

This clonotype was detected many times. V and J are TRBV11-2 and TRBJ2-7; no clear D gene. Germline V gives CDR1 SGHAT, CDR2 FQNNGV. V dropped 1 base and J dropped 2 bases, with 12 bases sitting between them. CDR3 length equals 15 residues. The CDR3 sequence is CASSLGVGAAYEQYF. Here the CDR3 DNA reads TGTGCCAGCAGCTTAGGAGTGGGCGCCGCCTACGAGCAGTACTTC.

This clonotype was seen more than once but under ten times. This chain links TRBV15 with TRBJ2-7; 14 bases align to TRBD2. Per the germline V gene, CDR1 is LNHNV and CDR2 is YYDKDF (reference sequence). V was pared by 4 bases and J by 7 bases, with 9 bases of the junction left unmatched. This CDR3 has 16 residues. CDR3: CATSNRLAGGPGEQYF. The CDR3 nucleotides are TGTGCCACCAGCAACCGACTAGCGGGAGGGCCGGGGGAGCAGTACTTC. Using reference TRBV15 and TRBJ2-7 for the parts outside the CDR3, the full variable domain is DAMVIQNPRYQVTQFGKPVTLSCSQTLNHNVMYWYQQKSSQAPKLLFHYYDKDFNNEADTPDNFQSRRPNTSFCFLDIRSPGLGDTAMYLCATSNRLAGGPGEQYFGPGTRLTVT.

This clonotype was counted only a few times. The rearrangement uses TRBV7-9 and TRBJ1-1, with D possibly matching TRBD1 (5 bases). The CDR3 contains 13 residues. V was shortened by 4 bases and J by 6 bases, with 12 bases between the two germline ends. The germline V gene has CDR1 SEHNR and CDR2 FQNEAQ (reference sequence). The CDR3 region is CASSSDQGSEAFF. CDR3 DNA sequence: TGTGCCAGCAGCTCTGATCAGGGCTCTGAAGCTTTCTTT.

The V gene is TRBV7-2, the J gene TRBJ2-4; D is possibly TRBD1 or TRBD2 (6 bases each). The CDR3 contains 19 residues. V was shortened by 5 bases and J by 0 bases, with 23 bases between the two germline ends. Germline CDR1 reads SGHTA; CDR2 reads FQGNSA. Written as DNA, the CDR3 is TGTGCCAGCAGCCCGGAGGGGGTAGTAGTGGGGATAGCCAAAAACATTCAGTACTTC. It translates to CASSPEGVVVGIAKNIQYF.

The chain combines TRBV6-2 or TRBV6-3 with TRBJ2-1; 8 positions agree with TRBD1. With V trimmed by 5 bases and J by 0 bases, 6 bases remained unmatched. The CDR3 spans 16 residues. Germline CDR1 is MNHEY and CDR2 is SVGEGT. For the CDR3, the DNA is TGTGCCAGCAGTGAGCAGGGGGCGGCCTCCTACAATGAGCAGTTCTTC. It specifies CASSEQGAASYNEQFF.

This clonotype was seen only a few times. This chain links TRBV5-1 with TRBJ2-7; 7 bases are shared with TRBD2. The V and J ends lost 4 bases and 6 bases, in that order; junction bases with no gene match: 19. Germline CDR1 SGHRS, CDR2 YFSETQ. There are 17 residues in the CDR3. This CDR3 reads CASSRRPGTTYHPEQYF. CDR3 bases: TGCGCCAGCAGCCGTAGGCCCGGGACTACCTATCATCCCGAGCAGTACTTC.

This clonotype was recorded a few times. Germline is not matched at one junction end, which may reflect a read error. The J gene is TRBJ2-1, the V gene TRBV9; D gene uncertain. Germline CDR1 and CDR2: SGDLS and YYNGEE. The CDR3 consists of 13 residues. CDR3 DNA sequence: TGTGCCAGCAGCGTAGGCTCCTCCAATGAGCAGTTCTTC. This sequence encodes CASSVGSSNEQFF.

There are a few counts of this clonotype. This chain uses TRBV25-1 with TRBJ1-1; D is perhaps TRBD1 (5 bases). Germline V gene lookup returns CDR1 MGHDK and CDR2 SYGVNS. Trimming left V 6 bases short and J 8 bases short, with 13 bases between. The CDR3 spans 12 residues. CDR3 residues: CASSGALAEAFF. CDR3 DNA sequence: TGTGCCAGCAGCGGGGCGCTGGCCGAAGCTTTCTTT.

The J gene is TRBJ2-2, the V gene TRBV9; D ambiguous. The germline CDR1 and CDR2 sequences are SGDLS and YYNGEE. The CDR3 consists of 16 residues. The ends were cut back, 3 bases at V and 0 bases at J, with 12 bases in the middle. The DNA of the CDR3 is TGTGCCAGCAGCGGGATGGGCCCACCGAACACCGGGGAGCTGTTTTTT. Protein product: CASSGMGPPNTGELFF.

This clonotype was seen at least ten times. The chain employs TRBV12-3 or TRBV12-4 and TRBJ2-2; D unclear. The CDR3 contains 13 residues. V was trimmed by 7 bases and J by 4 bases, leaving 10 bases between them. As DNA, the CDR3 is TGTGCCAGCATCAGAGGCGTCACCGGGGAGCTGTTTTTT. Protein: CASIRGVTGELFF.

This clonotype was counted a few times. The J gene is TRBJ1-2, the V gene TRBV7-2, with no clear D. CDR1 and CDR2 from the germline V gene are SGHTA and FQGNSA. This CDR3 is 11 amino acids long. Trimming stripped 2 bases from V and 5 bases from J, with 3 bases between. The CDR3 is CASSLWYGYTF. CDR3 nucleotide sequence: TGTGCCAGCAGCTTATGGTATGGCTACACCTTC.

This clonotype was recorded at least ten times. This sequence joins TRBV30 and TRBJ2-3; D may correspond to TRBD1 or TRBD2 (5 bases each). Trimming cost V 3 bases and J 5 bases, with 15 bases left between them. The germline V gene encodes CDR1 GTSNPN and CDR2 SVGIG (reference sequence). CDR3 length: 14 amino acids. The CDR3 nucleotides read TGTGCCTGGAGCGGGGACCCGGCGGGAGATACGCAGTATTTT. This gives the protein CAWSGDPAGDTQYF.

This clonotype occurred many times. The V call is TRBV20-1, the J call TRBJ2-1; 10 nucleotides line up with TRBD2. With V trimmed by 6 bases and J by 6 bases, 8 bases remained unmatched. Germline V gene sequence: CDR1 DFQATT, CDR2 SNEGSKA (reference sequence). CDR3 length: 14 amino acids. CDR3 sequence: CSATLAGEFNEQFF. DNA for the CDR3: TGCAGTGCAACCCTAGCGGGAGAATTCAATGAGCAGTTCTTC.

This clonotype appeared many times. CDR3 protein: CASGRDRPYNEQFF. CDR3 in DNA: TGTGCCAGCGGCCGGGACAGGCCTTACAATGAGCAGTTCTTC. V and J are TRBV27 and TRBJ2-1; TRBD1 aligns across 8 bases. The CDR3 length is 14 residues. V lost 8 bases and J lost 4; bases outside the gene matches: 7. The germline gives CDR1 MNHEY, CDR2 SMNVEV (reference sequence).

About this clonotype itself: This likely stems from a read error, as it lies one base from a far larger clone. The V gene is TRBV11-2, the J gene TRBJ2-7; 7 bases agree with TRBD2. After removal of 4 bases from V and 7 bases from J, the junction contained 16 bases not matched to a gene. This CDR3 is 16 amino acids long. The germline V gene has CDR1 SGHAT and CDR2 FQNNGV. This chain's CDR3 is CASSSMGGPAYNEQYF. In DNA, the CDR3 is TGTGCCAGCAGCTCGATGGGAGGGCCTGCCTACAATGAGCAGTACTTC.

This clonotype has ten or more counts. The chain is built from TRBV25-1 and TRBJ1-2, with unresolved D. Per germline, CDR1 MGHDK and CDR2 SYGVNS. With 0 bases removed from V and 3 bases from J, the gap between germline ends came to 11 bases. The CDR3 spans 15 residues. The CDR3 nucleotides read TGTGCCAGCAGTGAATATGACCCCTCCTACTATGGCTACACCTTC. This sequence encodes CASSEYDPSYYGYTF.

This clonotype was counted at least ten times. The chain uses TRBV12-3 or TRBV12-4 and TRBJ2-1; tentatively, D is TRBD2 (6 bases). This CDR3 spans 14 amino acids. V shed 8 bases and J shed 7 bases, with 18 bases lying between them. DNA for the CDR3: TGTGCCAGCGCTGGGAGCCTAGCGTGGAATGAGCAGTTCTTC. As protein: CASAGSLAWNEQFF.

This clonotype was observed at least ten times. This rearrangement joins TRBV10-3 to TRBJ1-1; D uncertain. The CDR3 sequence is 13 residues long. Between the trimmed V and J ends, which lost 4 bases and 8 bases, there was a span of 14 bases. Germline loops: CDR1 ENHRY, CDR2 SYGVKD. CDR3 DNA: TGTGCCATCAGTGCGGCCGGCGGCGGCGAAGCTTTCTTT. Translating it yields CAISAAGGGEAFF.

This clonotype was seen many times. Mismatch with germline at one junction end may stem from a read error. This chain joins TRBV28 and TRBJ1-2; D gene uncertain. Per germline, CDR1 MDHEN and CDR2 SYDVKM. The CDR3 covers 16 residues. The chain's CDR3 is CASSIWTAREIYGYTF. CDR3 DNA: TGTGCCAGCAGTATATGGACGGCTAGGGAGATCTATGGCTACACCTTC.

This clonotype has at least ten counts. DNA for the CDR3: TGCAGTGCGGTACCGGGACTAGCGGTTTTAGCCAAAAACATTCAGTACTTC. Translating it yields CSAVPGLAVLAKNIQYF. This chain uses TRBV20-1 with TRBJ2-4; 11 nucleotides line up with TRBD2. The CDR3 totals 17 residues. The junction had 10 bases not matched to a gene; V was cut back by 6 bases and J by 0 bases. Germline loops: CDR1 DFQATT, CDR2 SNEGSKA (reference sequence).

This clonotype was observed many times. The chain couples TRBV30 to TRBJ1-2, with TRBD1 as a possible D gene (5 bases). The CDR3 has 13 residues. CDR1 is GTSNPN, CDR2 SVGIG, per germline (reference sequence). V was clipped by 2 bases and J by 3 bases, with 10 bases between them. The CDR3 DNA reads TGTGCCTGGAGTCGGGGCTCGGACTATGGCTACACCTTC. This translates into CAWSRGSDYGYTF.

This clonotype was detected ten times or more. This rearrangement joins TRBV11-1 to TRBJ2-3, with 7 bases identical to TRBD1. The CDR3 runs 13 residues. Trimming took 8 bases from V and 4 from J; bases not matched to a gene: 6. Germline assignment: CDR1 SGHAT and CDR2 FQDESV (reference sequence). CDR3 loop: CASGIGGPDTQYF. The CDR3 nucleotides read TGTGCCAGCGGAATAGGGGGCCCAGATACGCAGTATTTT.

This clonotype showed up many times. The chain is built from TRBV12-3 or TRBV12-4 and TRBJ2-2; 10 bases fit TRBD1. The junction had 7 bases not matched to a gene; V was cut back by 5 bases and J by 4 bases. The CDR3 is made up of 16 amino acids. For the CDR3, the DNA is TGTGCCAGCAGTCCCACGGGACAGGGGACCACCGGGGAGCTGTTTTTT. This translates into CASSPTGQGTTGELFF.

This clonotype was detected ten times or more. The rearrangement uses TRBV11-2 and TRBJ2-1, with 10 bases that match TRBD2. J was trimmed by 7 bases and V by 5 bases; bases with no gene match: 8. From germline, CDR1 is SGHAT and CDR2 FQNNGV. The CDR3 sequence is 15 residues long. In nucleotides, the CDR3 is TGTGCCAGCAGCACATTAGCGGGAGGAGGGAATGAGCAGTTCTTC. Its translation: CASSTLAGGGNEQFF.

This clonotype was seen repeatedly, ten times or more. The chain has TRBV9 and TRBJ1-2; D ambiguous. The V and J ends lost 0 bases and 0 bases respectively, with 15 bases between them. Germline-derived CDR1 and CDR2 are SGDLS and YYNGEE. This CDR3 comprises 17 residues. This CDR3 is CASSVEGRTAANYGYTF. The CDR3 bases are TGTGCCAGCAGCGTAGAGGGCCGGACCGCAGCTAACTATGGCTACACCTTC.